The clone carrying this T cell receptor beta chain appeared a few times. Its antigen is unknown. The CDR3 consists of 20 residues. Germline V gene lookup returns CDR1 MDHEN and CDR2 SYDVKM. With 5 bases clipped from V and 3 bases from J, the junction kept 25 bases outside the gene matches. Unique molecular identifiers were affixed to discrete cDNA molecules within the library. MiXCR was run by TCRdb on the reads, yielding one entry per CDR3 protein. The table records fewer than 150,000 distinct CDR3 sequences, 8% to 9.5% of them present only once. The data were obtained in a study of human T cells and chemical hapten exposure. Study-level information: TCR yields per sample varied mostly from small pooled library volume differences.

It was unfractionated whole blood from which total RNA was extracted. General study findings and limits: The number of TCRs over 1 in 1000 frequency stayed unchanged after DPC.

The sequence came from a human donor in good health. Some clones in this sample may be carry-over from other donors' samples. Sequenced: whole blood. V usage is TRBV28 and J usage is TRBJ2-7; TRBD1 matches at 7 bases. In DNA, the CDR3 is TGTGCCAGCAGTGACCTGGGACAGCTATATACCTTCTTCCCATACTACGAGCAGTACTTC. This sequence encodes CASSDLGQLYTFFPYYEQYF.